The 2 T cell receptor beta chains presented below share a single source sample, sequenced in a study of vaccination effects on CD4 cells after COVID-19. Repertoires were generated with immunoSEQ multiplex PCR, while TCRdb's copy carries only in-frame clones and drops some. The sample shows more than 40,000 clones, around 77% of them seen only once. With the ViraFEST assay, the study expanded antigen-specific CD4+ T cells using viral peptide pools, then sequenced them. With 10 days of culture completed, CD4+ T cells were isolated. Recipients of the vaccine had no prior SARS-CoV-2 infection and negative nucleocapsid antibodies. The antigens for these receptors are not known. This material consisted of CD4+ T cells from PBMCs cultured with HCoV-NL63 spike peptides, taken before COVID-19 vaccination. These receptors were taken from a human donor who received a COVID-19 vaccine.

There are a few counts of this clone. The chain employs TRBV19 and TRBJ1-1; the D is unclear. The CDR3 has 14 amino acids. Germline values: CDR1 LNHDA, CDR2 SQIVND (reference sequence). V gave up 1 base and J gave up 0 bases, with 6 bases separating them. The CDR3 reads CASSIGGLNTEAFF. CDR3 nucleotides: TGTGCCAGTAGTATAGGAGGTTTGAACACTGAAGCTTTCTTT.

The chain recombines TRBV30 with TRBJ1-1; D is perhaps TRBD1 (5 bases). V lost 3 bases to trimming and J lost 0 bases, with 8 bases between them. The CDR3 covers 13 residues. CDR1 and CDR2 from the germline V gene are GTSNPN and SVGIG (reference sequence). The CDR3 region has the DNA TGTGCCTGGAGGGGGGGGGTGAACACTGAAGCTTTCTTT. Its protein is CAWRGGVNTEAFF.